These T cell receptor beta chains were read from a single sample in a study of blood T cell repertoires in COVID-19. Libraries were prepared by immunoSEQ multiplex PCR; TCRdb keeps only in-frame clonotypes and omits some of them. The data contain 90,000 to 150,000 clones, about 80% of them singletons. The source material was peripheral blood. The receptor source for this set is a man between 65 and 85 years old with acute or convalescent COVID-19. Both conserved end residues are part of each CDR3. The D gene is left open where the match is weak. A clone size is listed for some rows: how often the clone was seen (once, few, many), or a class if it is expanded.

V: TRBV5-1; size: few; D: TRBD2; J: TRBJ2-1; DNA: TGCGCCAGCAGCTCCTGGGCGGGAGGAAGCAATGAGCAGTTCTTC; CDR3: CASSSWAGGSNEQFF
V: TRBV21-1; size: NA; D: NA; J: TRBJ1-5; DNA: TGTGCCAGCAGGGGAGGGCGTCAGCCCCAGCATTTT; CDR3: CASRGGRQPQHF
V: TRBV11-2; size: NA; D: TRBD2; J: TRBJ2-5; DNA: TGTGCCAGCAGCTCGACCGTCCTAGCGGGAGCAGAGACCCAGTACTTC; CDR3: CASSSTVLAGAETQYF
V: TRBV21-1; size: NA; D: NA; J: TRBJ2-7; DNA: TGTGCCAGCAGCAACCCCGACACCTTCTACGAGCAGTACTTC; CDR3: CASSNPDTFYEQYF
V: TRBV19; size: NA; D: NA; J: TRBJ2-5; DNA: TGTGCCAGTAGGGAGACAGGAACGCAAGAGACCCAGTACTTC; CDR3: CASRETGTQETQYF
V: TRBV24-1; size: NA; D: TRBD1; J: TRBJ2-3; DNA: TGTGCCACCAGTGATCCCCGGACAGGGGTCTCGGCGCAGTATTTT; CDR3: CATSDPRTGVSAQYF
V: TRBV7-6; size: many; D: NA; J: TRBJ1-5; DNA: TGTGCCAGCAGCTTAGGGGTTAGGGGGTACACGAATATTATTAGCAATCAGCCCCAGCATTTT; CDR3: CASSLGVRGYTNIISNQPQHF
V: TRBV6-2/TRBV6-3; size: NA; D: TRBD2; J: TRBJ2-7; DNA: TGTGCCAGCAGTTACCCCAGCGGGATCTACGAGCAGTACTTC; CDR3: CASSYPSGIYEQYF
V: TRBV4-2; size: NA; D: NA; J: TRBJ1-4; DNA: TGTGCCAGCAGCCAACCGCGGGACGCAACTAATGAAAAACTGTTTTTT; CDR3: CASSQPRDATNEKLFF
V: TRBV7-9; size: NA; D: TRBD1; J: TRBJ1-5; DNA: TGTGCCAGCAGCTTATCAGGGACAGATAATCAGCCCCAGCATTTT; CDR3: CASSLSGTDNQPQHF
V: TRBV4-1; size: NA; D: NA; J: TRBJ1-1; DNA: TGCGCCAGCAGCCAAATGGAGAACAGGGAAACTGAAGCTTTCTTT; CDR3: CASSQMENRETEAFF
V: TRBV28; size: NA; D: NA; J: TRBJ2-1; DNA: TGTGCCAGCACCCAAACCTTAATGAACTACTACAATGAGCAGTTCTTC; CDR3: CASTQTLMNYYNEQFF
V: TRBV7-2; size: NA; D: NA; J: TRBJ2-1; DNA: TGTGCCAGCAGCTTTAGGCGCCAGGGGAATGAGCAGTTCTTC; CDR3: CASSFRRQGNEQFF
V: TRBV7-2; size: few; D: TRBD2; J: TRBJ2-5; DNA: TGTGCCAGCAGCCCACAGGGACTAGCGGGAGAGACCCAGTACTTC; CDR3: CASSPQGLAGETQYF
V: TRBV7-2; size: few; D: NA; J: TRBJ2-1; DNA: TGTGCCAGCAGCCCTGGCGGATCTGAGCAGTTCTTC; CDR3: CASSPGGSEQFF
V: TRBV4-3; size: once; D: NA; J: TRBJ1-1; DNA: TGCGCCAGCAGCCAAGATCCTACAGGGAACATGAACACTGAAGCTTTCTTT; CDR3: CASSQDPTGNMNTEAFF
V: TRBV5-1; size: NA; D: TRBD2; J: TRBJ2-7; DNA: TGCGCCAGCAGCGTCACGAGCGGGGGGTCCTCCTACGAGCAGTACTTC; CDR3: CASSVTSGGSSYEQYF
V: TRBV9; size: NA; D: TRBD2; J: TRBJ2-1; DNA: TGTGCCAGCAGCGTAACGGTTTCCCTAGCGGGACGGACCTACAATGAGCAGTTCTTC; CDR3: CASSVTVSLAGRTYNEQFF
V: TRBV9; size: NA; D: NA; J: TRBJ2-5; DNA: TGTGCCAGCAGCTCTCCGCGGGAGAGGGGGGAGACCCAGTACTTC; CDR3: CASSSPRERGETQYF
V: TRBV4-3; size: NA; D: TRBD2; J: TRBJ2-1; DNA: TGCGCCAGCAGCCCTGGACTAGCGGGGGGGCTTCAGTTCTTC; CDR3: CASSPGLAGGLQFF
V: TRBV10-3; size: NA; D: TRBD1; J: TRBJ1-1; DNA: TGTGCCATCAGGCCGGGACAGACGAACACTGAAGCTTTCTTT; CDR3: CAIRPGQTNTEAFF
V: TRBV19; size: NA; D: TRBD2; J: TRBJ2-5; DNA: TGTGCCAGTAGTATAAGCCTAGCGGCTAACCAAGAGACCCAGTACTTC; CDR3: CASSISLAANQETQYF
V: TRBV7-8; size: NA; D: NA; J: TRBJ2-7; DNA: TGTGCCAGCAGCTTAGAGGGCGGGCTCAACTACGAGCAGTACTTC; CDR3: CASSLEGGLNYEQYF
V: TRBV6-6; size: NA; D: NA; J: TRBJ1-6; DNA: TGTGCCAGCAGGATACAGAATTCACCCCTCCACTTT; CDR3: CASRIQNSPLHF
V: TRBV6-2/TRBV6-3; size: NA; D: TRBD2; J: TRBJ2-2; DNA: TGTGCCAGCAGTTCCGGACTAGCGGGGGCCACCGGGGAGCTGTTTTTT; CDR3: CASSSGLAGATGELFF
V: TRBV7-2; size: NA; D: NA; J: TRBJ1-2; DNA: TGTGCCAGCAGCCCCAGACCAGGGGCGGACTATGGCTACACCTTC; CDR3: CASSPRPGADYGYTF
V: TRBV12-5; size: NA; D: NA; J: TRBJ1-5; DNA: TGTGCTAGTGGTTTGGTGACAGCTCAGCCCCAGCATTTT; CDR3: CASGLVTAQPQHF
V: TRBV14; size: once; D: TRBD2; J: TRBJ2-1; DNA: TGTGCCAGCAGCCAAGATACCCTAGCGGGGGGGCGTAATGAGCAGTTCTTC; CDR3: CASSQDTLAGGRNEQFF
V: TRBV25-1; size: few; D: NA; J: TRBJ1-5; DNA: TGTGCCAGCAGTGAGGAGGGTTTCGATCAGCCCCAGCATTTT; CDR3: CASSEEGFDQPQHF
V: TRBV2; size: NA; D: NA; J: TRBJ2-7; DNA: TGTGCCAGCGCTGACAGGAACGAGCAGTACTTC; CDR3: CASADRNEQYF
V: TRBV7-3; size: NA; D: NA; J: TRBJ1-1; DNA: TGTGCCAGCAGCTTAAACAAGGACTCCACTGAAGCTTTCTTT; CDR3: CASSLNKDSTEAFF
V: TRBV28; size: NA; D: NA; J: TRBJ1-4; DNA: TGTGCCAGCAGTCCTATCGGAGGAACTAATGAAAAACTGTTTTTT; CDR3: CASSPIGGTNEKLFF
V: TRBV7-9; size: NA; D: TRBD2; J: TRBJ2-7; DNA: TGTGCCAGCAGCCCCGAGCGGGCGGGGGGCGAGCAGTACTTC; CDR3: CASSPERAGGEQYF
V: TRBV5-4; size: NA; D: TRBD2; J: TRBJ2-7; DNA: TGTGCCAGCAGCCCGGCGGGACTAGCGGGAGTCGAGCAGTACTTC; CDR3: CASSPAGLAGVEQYF
V: TRBV5-1; size: NA; D: TRBD2; J: TRBJ2-5; DNA: TGCGCCAGCAGCCCCGGGAGGGCCTCAGAGACCCAGTACTTC; CDR3: CASSPGRASETQYF